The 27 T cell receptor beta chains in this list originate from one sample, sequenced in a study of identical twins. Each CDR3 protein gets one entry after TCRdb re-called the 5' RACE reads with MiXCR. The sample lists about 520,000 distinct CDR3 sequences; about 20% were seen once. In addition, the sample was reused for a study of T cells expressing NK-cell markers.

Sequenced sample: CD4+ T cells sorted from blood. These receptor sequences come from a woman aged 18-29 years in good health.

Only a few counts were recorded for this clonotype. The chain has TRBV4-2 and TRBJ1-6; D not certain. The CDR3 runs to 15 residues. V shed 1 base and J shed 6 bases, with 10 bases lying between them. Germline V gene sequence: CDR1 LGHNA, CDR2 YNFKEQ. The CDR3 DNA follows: TGTGCCAGCAGCCAAGCCGATTCCAGTAATTCACCCCTCCACTTT. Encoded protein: CASSQADSSNSPLHF.

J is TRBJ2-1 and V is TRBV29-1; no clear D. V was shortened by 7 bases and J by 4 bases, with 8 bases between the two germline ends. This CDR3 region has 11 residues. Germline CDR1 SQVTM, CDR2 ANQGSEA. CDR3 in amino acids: CSEGIYNEQFF. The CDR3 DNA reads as TGCAGCGAAGGGATTTACAATGAGCAGTTCTTC.

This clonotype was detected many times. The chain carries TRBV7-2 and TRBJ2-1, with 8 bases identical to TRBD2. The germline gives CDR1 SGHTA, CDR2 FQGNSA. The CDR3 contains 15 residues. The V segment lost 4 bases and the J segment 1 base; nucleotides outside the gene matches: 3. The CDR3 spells CASSSLAGSYNEQFF. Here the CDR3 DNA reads TGTGCCAGCAGCTCCCTAGCGGGTTCCTACAATGAGCAGTTCTTC.

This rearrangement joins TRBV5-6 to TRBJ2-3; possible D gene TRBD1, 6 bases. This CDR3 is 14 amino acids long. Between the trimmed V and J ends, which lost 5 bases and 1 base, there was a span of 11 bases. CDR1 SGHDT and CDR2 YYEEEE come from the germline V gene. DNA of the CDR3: TGTGCCAGCAGTAAACGACAGGGCACAGATACGCAGTATTTT. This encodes CASSKRQGTDTQYF.

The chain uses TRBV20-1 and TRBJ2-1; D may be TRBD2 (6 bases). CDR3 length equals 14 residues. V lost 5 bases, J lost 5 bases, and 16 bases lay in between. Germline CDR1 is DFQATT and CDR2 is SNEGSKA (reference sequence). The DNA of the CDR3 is TGCAGTGCTCCGGGACTCCTTTGGGACAATGAGCAGTTCTTC. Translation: CSAPGLLWDNEQFF.

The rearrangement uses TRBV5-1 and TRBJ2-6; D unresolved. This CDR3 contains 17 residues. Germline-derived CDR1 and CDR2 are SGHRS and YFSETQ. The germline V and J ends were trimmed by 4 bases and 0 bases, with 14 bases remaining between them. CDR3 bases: TGCGCCAGCAGCCCCCACCAGGTTAACTCTGGGGCCAACGTCCTGACTTTC. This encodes CASSPHQVNSGANVLTF.

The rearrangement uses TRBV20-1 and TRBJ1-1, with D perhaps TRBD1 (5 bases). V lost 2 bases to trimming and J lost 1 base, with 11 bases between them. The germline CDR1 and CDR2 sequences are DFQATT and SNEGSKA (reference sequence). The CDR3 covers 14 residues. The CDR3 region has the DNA TGCAGTGCTAGAAAGACAGCGACGAACACTGAAGCTTTCTTT. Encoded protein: CSARKTATNTEAFF.

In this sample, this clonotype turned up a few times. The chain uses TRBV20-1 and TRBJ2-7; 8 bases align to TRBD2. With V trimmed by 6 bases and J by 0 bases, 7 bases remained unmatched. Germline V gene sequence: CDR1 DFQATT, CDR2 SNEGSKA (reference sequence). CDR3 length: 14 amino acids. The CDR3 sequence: CSAAGTRGSYEQYF. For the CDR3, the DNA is TGCAGTGCGGCCGGGACTAGGGGCTCCTACGAGCAGTACTTC.

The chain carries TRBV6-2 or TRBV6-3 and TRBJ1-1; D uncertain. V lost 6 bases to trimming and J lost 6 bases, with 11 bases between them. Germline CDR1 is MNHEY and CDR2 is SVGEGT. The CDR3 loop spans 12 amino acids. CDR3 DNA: TGTGCCAGCAGACCCCATACTCCTGAAGCTTTCTTT. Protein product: CASRPHTPEAFF.

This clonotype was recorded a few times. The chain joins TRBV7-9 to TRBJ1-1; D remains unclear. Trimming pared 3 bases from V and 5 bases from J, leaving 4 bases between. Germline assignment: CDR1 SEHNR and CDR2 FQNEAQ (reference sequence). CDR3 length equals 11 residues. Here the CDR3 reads CASSFQTEAFF. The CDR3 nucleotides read TGTGCCAGCAGCTTTCAGACTGAAGCTTTCTTT.

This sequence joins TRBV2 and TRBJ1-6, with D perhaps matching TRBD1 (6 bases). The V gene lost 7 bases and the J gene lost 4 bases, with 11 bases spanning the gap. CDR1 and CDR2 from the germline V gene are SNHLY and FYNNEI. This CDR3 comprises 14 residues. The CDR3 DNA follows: TGTGCCAGCATTGGGGACAAGTATAATTCACCCCTCCACTTT. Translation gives CASIGDKYNSPLHF.

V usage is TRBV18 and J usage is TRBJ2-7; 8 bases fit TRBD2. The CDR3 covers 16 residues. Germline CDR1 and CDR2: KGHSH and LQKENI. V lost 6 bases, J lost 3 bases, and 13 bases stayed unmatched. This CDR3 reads CASSPTAKAGDYEQYF. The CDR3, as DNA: TGTGCCAGCTCCCCCACAGCTAAAGCGGGGGACTACGAGCAGTACTTC. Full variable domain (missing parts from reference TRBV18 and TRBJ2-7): NAGVMQNPRHLVRRRGQEARLRCSPMKGHSHVYWYRQLPEEGLKFMVYLQKENIIDESGMPKERFSAEFPKEGPSILRIQQVVRGDSAAYFCASSPTAKAGDYEQYFGPGTRLTVT.

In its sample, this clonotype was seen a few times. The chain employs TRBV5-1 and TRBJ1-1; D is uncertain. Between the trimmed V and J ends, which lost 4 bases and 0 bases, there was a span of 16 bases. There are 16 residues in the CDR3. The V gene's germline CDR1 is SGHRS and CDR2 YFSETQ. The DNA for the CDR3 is TGCGCCAGCAGCCCCCACGGGGTTCCTATGAACACTGAAGCTTTCTTT. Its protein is CASSPHGVPMNTEAFF.

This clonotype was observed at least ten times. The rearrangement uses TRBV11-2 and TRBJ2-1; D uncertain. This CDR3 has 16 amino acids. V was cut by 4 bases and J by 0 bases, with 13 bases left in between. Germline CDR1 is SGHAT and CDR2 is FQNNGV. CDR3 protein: CASSSHLRPSYNEQFF. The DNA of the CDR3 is TGTGCCAGCAGCTCCCACCTTAGACCCTCCTACAATGAGCAGTTCTTC.

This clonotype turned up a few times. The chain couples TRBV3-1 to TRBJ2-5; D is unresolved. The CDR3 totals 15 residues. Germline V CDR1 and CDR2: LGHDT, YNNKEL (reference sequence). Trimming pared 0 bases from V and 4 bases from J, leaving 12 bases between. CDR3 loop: CASSQDRARTETQYF. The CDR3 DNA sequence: TGTGCCAGCAGCCAAGATAGAGCGCGGACAGAGACCCAGTACTTC.

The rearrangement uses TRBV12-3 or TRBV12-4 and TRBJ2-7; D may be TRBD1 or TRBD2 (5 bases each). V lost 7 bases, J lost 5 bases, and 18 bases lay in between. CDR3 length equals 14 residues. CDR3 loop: CASTLAGRVHEQYF. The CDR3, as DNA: TGTGCCAGCACCCTCGCGGGCAGGGTCCACGAGCAGTACTTC.

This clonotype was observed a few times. The CDR3 region is CAIGTGQNSPLHF. Here the CDR3 DNA reads TGTGCCATCGGGACAGGGCAAAATTCACCCCTCCACTTT. This rearrangement joins TRBV10-3 to TRBJ1-6, with 9 nucleotides matching TRBD1. The CDR3 is made up of 13 amino acids. Germline trimming cut 8 bases from V and 7 bases from J; bases unmatched to any gene: 3. Germline lookup yields CDR1 ENHRY and CDR2 SYGVKD.

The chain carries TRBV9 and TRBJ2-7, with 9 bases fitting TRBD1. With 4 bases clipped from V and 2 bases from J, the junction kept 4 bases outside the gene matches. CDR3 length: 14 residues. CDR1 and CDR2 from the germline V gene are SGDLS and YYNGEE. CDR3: CASSRDRDTYEQYF. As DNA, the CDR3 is TGTGCCAGCAGCCGGGACAGGGATACCTACGAGCAGTACTTC. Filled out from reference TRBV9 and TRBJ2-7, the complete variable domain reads DSGVTQTPKHLITATGQRVTLRCSPRSGDLSVYWYQQSLDQGLQFLIQYYNGEERAKGNILERFSAQQFPDLHSELNLSSLELGDSALYFCASSRDRDTYEQYFGPGTRLTVT.

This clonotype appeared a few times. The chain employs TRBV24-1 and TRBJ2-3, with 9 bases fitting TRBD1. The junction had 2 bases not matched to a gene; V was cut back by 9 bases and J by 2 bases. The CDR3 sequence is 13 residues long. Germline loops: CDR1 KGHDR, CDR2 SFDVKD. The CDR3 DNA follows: TGTGCCACCCGGGACAGGGTCACAGATACGCAGTATTTT. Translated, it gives CATRDRVTDTQYF.

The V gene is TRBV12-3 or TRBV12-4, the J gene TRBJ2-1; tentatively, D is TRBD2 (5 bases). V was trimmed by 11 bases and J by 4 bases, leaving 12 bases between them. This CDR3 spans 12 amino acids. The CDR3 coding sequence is TGTGCCTGCCGCCCGGGGTACAATGAGCAGTTCTTC. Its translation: CACRPGYNEQFF.

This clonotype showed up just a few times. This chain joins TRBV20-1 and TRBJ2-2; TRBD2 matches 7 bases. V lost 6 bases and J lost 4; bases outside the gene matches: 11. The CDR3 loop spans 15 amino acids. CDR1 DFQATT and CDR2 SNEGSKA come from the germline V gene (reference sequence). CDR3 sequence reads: CSAGTIAGRTGELFF. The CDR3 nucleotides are TGCAGTGCGGGAACGATAGCGGGTCGCACCGGGGAGCTGTTTTTT.

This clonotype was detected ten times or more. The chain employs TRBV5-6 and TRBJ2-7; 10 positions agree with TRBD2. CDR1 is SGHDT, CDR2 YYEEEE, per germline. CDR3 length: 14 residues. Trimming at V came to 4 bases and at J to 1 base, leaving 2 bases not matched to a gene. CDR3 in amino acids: CASSPSGGSYEQYF. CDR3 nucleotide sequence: TGTGCCAGCAGCCCTAGCGGGGGATCCTACGAGCAGTACTTC.

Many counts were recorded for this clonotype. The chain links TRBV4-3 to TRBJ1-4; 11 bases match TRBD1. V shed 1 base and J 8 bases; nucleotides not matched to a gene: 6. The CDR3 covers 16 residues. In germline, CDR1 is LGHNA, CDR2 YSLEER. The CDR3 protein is CASSQGGTGGWEKLFF. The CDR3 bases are TGCGCCAGCAGCCAAGGAGGGACAGGGGGTTGGGAAAAACTGTTTTTT.

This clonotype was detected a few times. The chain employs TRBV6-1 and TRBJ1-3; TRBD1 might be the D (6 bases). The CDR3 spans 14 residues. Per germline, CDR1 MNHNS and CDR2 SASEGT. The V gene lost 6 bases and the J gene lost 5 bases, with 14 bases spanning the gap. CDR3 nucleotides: TGTGCCAGCAGCGGGGACATAAGAAGAAACACCATATATTTT. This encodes CASSGDIRRNTIYF.

The CDR3 DNA is TGTGCCAGCAGCTCCGGGTTAGGGACTAGCGTCCTCAATGAGCAGTTCTTC. Translating it yields CASSSGLGTSVLNEQFF. This chain joins TRBV11-2 and TRBJ2-1; the match to TRBD2 covers 10 bases. The J segment lost 6 bases and the V segment lost 4 bases, leaving 12 bases of the junction unmatched. The CDR3 has 17 amino acids. The V gene's germline CDR1 is SGHAT and CDR2 FQNNGV.

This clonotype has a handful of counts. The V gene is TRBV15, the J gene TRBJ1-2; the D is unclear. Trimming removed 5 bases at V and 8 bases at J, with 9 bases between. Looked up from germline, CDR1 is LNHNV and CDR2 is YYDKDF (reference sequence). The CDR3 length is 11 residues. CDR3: CATSGGWGYTF. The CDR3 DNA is TGTGCCACCAGCGGCGGTTGGGGCTACACCTTC.

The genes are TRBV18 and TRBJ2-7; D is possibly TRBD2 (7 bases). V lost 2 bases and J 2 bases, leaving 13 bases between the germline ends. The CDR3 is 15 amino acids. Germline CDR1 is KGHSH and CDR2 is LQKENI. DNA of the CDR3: TGTGCCAGCTCACCAACGAGCGGGACAACCTACGAGCAGTACTTC. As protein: CASSPTSGTTYEQYF.